Sequencing of this TCR beta chain was carried out in a study of control samples from healthy donors and cancer patients. Clones were read by immunoSEQ multiplex PCR, and TCRdb kept only the in-frame ones, dropping some. The sample holds around 140,000 clones, 90% to 95% seen once. The germline CDR1 and CDR2 sequences are SGHRS and YFSETQ. The CDR3 consists of 17 residues. Germline trimming cut 5 bases from V and 3 bases from J; bases unmatched to any gene: 7. This chain connects TRBV5-1 to TRBJ2-1; 14 bases are a match to TRBD2. Sequences were obtained from blood. The TCR was taken from a middle-aged man in good health. CDR3 sequence (DNA): TGCGCCAGCAGTAGTGGGACTAGCGGGAGAGGCTACAATGAGCAGTTCTTC. Protein sequence: CASSSGTSGRGYNEQFF.